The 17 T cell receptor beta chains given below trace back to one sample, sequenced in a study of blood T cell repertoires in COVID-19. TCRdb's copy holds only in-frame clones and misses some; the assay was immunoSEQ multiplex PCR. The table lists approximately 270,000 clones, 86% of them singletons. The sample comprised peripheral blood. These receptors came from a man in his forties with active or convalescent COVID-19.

CDR3 amino acids: CASSVEFKETQYF. As DNA, the CDR3 is TGTGCCAGCAGCGTAGAATTCAAAGAGACCCAGTACTTC. The chain combines TRBV9 with TRBJ2-5; D unclear. CDR3 length: 13 amino acids. V shed 0 bases and J shed 3 bases, with 6 bases lying between them. CDR1 is SGDLS and CDR2 is YYNGEE in the germline V gene.

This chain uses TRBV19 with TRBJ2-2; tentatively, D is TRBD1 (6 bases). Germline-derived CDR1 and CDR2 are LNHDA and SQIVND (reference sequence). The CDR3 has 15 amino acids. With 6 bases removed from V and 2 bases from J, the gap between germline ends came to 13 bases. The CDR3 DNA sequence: TGTGCCAGTAGAGGGGGAGAAGCTAACACCGGGGAGCTGTTTTTT. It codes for CASRGGEANTGELFF.

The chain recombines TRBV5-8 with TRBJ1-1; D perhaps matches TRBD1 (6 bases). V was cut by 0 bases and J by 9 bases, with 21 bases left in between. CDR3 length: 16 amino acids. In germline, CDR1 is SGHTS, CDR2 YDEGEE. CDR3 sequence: CASSLGRGARAEKAFF. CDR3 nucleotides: TGTGCCAGCAGCTTGGGTCGGGGGGCCCGGGCCGAGAAAGCTTTCTTT.

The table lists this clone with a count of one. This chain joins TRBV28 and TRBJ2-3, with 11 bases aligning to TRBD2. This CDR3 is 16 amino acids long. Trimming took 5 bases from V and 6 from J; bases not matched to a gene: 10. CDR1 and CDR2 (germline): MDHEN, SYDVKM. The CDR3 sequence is CASSPPGLAARDTQYF. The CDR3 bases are TGTGCCAGCAGTCCTCCGGGACTAGCGGCTCGGGATACGCAGTATTTT.

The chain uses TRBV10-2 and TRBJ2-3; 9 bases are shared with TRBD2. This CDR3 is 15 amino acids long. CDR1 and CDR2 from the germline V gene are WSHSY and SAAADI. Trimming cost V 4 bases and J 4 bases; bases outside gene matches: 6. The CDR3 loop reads CASSALAGSSDTQYF. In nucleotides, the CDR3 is TGCGCCAGCAGTGCCCTAGCGGGATCCTCAGATACGCAGTATTTT.

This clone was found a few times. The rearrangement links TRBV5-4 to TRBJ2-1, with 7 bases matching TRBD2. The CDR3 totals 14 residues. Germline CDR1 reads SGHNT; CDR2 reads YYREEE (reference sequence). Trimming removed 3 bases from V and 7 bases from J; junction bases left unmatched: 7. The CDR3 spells CASSSNGRTNEQFF. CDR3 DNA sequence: TGTGCCAGCAGCTCGAACGGGAGGACTAATGAGCAGTTCTTC.

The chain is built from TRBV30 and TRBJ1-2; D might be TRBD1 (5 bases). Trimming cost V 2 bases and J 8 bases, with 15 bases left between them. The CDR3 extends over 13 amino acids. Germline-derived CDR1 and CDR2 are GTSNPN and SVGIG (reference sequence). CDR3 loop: CAWSNSGGEGYTF. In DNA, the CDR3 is TGTGCCTGGAGTAATTCCGGAGGGGAGGGCTACACCTTC. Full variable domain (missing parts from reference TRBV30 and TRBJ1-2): SQTIHQWPATLVQPVGSPLSLECTVEGTSNPNLYWYRQAAGRGLQLLFYSVGIGQISSEVPQNLSASRPQDRQFILSSKKLLLSDSGFYLCAWSNSGGEGYTFGSGTRLTVV.

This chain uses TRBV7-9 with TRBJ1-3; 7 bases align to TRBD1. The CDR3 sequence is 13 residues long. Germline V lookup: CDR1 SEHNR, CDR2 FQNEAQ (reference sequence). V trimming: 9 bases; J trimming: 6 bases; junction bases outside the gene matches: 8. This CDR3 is CASGDSATNTIYF. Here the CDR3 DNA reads TGTGCCAGTGGGGACAGTGCCACAAACACCATATATTTT.

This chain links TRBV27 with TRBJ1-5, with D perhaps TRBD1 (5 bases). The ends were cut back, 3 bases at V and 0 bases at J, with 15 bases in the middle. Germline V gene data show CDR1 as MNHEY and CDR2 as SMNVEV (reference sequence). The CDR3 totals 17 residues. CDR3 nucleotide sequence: TGTGCCAGCAGTTTTGCTGGGTGGAGGGGTAGCAATCAGCCCCAGCATTTT. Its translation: CASSFAGWRGSNQPQHF.

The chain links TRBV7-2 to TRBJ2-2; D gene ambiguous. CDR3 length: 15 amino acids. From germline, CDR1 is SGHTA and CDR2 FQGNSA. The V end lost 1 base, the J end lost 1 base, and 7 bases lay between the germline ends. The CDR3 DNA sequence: TGTGCCAGCAGCTTAGTATGGCAGAACACCGGGGAGCTGTTTTTT. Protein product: CASSLVWQNTGELFF.

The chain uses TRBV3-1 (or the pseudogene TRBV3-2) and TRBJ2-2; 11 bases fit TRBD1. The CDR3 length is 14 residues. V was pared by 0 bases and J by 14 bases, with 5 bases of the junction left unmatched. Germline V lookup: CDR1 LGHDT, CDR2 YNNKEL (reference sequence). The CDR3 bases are TGTGCCAGCAGCCAAGACAGGCGGACAGGGGGCCTGTTTTTT. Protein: CASSQDRRTGGLFF.

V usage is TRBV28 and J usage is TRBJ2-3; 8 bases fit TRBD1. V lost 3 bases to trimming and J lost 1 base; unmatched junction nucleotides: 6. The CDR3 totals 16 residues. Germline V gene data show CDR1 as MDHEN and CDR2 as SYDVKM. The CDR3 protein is CASSLATGDGTDTQYF. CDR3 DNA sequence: TGTGCCAGCAGTTTGGCGACAGGGGATGGCACAGATACGCAGTATTTT.

The CDR3 coding sequence is TGTGCCAGCAGTGAAGTGGGGGCGGGCGGGGAGCTGTTTTTT. It encodes CASSEVGAGGELFF. V gene TRBV2 combines with J gene TRBJ2-2; tentative D call: TRBD1 (6 bases). There are 14 residues in the CDR3. V was clipped by 1 base and J by 7 bases, with 10 bases between them. Germline CDR1 SNHLY, CDR2 FYNNEI.

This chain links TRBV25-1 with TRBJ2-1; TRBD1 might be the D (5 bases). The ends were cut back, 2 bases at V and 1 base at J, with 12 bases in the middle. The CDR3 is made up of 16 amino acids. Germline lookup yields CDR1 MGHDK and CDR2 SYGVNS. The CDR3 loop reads CASSELGRVSYNEQFF. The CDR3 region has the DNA TGTGCCAGCAGTGAACTTGGCAGGGTATCCTACAATGAGCAGTTCTTC.

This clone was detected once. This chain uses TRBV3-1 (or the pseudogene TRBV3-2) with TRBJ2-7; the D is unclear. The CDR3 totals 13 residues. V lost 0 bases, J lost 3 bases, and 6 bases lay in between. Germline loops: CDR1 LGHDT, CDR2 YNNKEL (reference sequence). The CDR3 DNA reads TGTGCCAGCAGCCAAGATCACTTCTACGAGCAGTACTTC. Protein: CASSQDHFYEQYF.

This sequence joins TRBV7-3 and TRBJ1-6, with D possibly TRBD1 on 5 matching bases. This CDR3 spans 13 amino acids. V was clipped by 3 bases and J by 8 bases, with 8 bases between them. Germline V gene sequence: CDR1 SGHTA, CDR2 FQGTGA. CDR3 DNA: TGTGCCAGCAGCTTTACAGGAGATTCACCCCTCCACTTT. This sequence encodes CASSFTGDSPLHF.

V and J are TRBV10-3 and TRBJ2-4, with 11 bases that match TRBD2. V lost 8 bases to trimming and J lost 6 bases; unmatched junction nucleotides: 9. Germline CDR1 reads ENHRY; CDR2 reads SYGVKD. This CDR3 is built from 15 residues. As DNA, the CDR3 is TGTGCCATCGGGATAGCGGGGGGGCAGGGAAACATTCAGTACTTC. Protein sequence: CAIGIAGGQGNIQYF.